This T cell receptor beta chain was recorded in a study of blood T cell repertoires in COVID-19. Study information: Italy, Spain and the United States were the sources of the convalescent and acute COVID-19 samples. From T cells, B-cell-depleted T cells, or PBMCs came the material, which was cDNA or gDNA.

The CDR3 has 18 residues. V was clipped by 11 bases and J by 5 bases; unmatched bases: 22. The germline gives CDR1 LNHDA, CDR2 SQIVND (reference sequence). Per the original data handling: Researchers report that nucleated cell counts were estimated from reference gene primer amplification. The table came from immunoSEQ multiplex PCR; TCRdb's copy has only in-frame clones and leaves some out. That table supplies the V and J calls and clone size; D and trimming were determined from the DNA. This table has 150,000 to 200,000 clones, 82% appearing once. Sequencing input: peripheral blood. The receptor comes from a woman aged 25-40 years with acute or convalescent COVID-19. This chain uses TRBV19 with TRBJ2-3, with 10 positions matching TRBD2. The CDR3 bases are TGTGCCGCTGCCAGTCTGGGGGCTAGCGGGAGTATAGGAGATACGCAGTATTTT. It codes for CAAASLGASGSIGDTQYF.